The rows below give T cell receptor beta chains drawn from one sample of a study of blood T cell repertoires in COVID-19. Clones were sequenced by immunoSEQ multiplex PCR, and TCRdb holds only the in-frame ones, with some missing. This sample has 300,000 or so clones, with around 92% found just once. What was sequenced was peripheral blood. These TCRs come from a man between 18 and 35 years old who had recovered from COVID-19. CDR3s leave out the opening cysteine and the closing phenylalanine or tryptophan. A D gene is named only where the DNA matches it firmly.

13	TRBV18	TRBJ1-2	NA	ASSPREDGSYGYT
13	TRBV7-3	TRBJ1-6	NA	ASSPGRGYNSPLH
8	TRBV6-8	TRBJ1-5	NA	ASLNQPQH
12	TRBV5-1	TRBJ1-4	NA	ASSLAQGNEKLF
9	TRBV6-6	TRBJ2-7	TRBD2	ASIRGGEQY
13	TRBV3-1/TRBV3-2	TRBJ2-5	NA	ASSQDGAGWETQY
16	TRBV24-1	TRBJ2-2	NA	ATRAGGLLPSNTGELF
15	TRBV6-2/TRBV6-3	TRBJ2-3	TRBD2	ASSLAGGRFSTDTQY
14	TRBV9	TRBJ1-3	NA	ASSVVDGSSGNTIY
13	TRBV5-1	TRBJ2-2	NA	ASSFLREMSGELF
14	TRBV4-3	TRBJ2-2	TRBD2	ASSQDLAGLGGELF
14	TRBV3-1/TRBV3-2	TRBJ2-3	TRBD2	ASSQELAGSTDTQY
14	TRBV7-9	TRBJ2-1	TRBD2	ASSPEAGESYNEQF
11	TRBV20-1	TRBJ2-1	NA	SASIQTGSKGI
12	TRBV25-1	TRBJ2-7	NA	ASSEFENSYEQY
14	TRBV18	TRBJ1-6	NA	ASSPGVRANNSPLH
11	TRBV6-5	TRBJ2-7	TRBD2	ASSAGGSYEQY